A selection of T cell receptor beta chains follows, all from one sample in a study of long-term antiretroviral therapy in people with HIV. Clones were sequenced by immunoSEQ multiplex PCR, and TCRdb holds only the in-frame ones, with some missing. The sample shows about 21,000 clones, roughly 80% of them seen only once. Sample: unsorted PBMCs, taken 0.2 years after starting antiretroviral therapy. Receptor source: a woman younger than 45 with HIV. Both conserved end residues are part of each CDR3. D genes are given only for firm matches. Where a row states a size, it is once, few, many or the class of an expanded clone; other rows omit it.

J gene,D gene,clone size,V gene,CDR3 protein,CDR3 DNA
TRBJ2-5,TRBD2,NA,TRBV4-1,CASSQGIAGGRGTQYF,TGCGCCAGCAGCCAAGGAATAGCGGGGGGGCGGGGGACCCAGTACTTC
TRBJ2-3,NA,NA,TRBV19,CASSEAGTDTQYF,TGTGCCAGTTCTGAGGCAGGCACAGATACGCAGTATTTT
TRBJ1-1,TRBD1,NA,TRBV2,CASSGGTGWTEAFF,TGTGCCAGCAGTGGGGGGACAGGGTGGACTGAAGCTTTCTTT
TRBJ1-1,NA,NA,TRBV10-1,CASSESTGLRNTEAFF,TGCGCCAGCAGTGAGTCAACAGGGTTGAGGAACACTGAAGCTTTCTTT
TRBJ2-3,TRBD2,NA,TRBV5-5,CASSLWRRGGPSTDTQYF,TGTGCCAGCAGCTTGTGGAGGCGGGGGGGACCAAGCACAGATACGCAGTATTTT
TRBJ1-1,NA,NA,TRBV29-1,CSVLPPVGVDTEAFF,TGCAGCGTTTTGCCCCCTGTCGGTGTGGACACTGAAGCTTTCTTT
TRBJ1-4,NA,NA,TRBV5-5,CASSLGQGAANEKLFF,TGTGCCAGCAGCTTGGGGCAGGGCGCGGCTAATGAAAAACTGTTTTTT
TRBJ2-5,TRBD1,NA,TRBV5-1,CASSLVGTGAETQYF,TGCGCCAGCAGCTTGGTGGGGACAGGGGCAGAGACCCAGTACTTC
TRBJ1-2,NA,NA,TRBV6-1,CASTTDPRAGNGYTF,TGTGCCAGCACTACCGACCCCAGGGCCGGGAATGGCTACACCTTC
TRBJ2-2,TRBD1,few,TRBV9,CASSEGTAPTGELFF,TGTGCCAGCAGCGAGGGGACAGCTCCCACCGGGGAGCTGTTTTTT
TRBJ2-5,NA,NA,TRBV5-1,CASSFGQETQYF,TGCGCCAGCAGCTTCGGCCAAGAGACCCAGTACTTC
TRBJ1-2,NA,NA,TRBV11-2,CASRSLTVLWNYTF,TGTGCCAGCAGGTCTTTGACAGTACTATGGAACTACACCTTC
TRBJ2-2,NA,NA,TRBV9,CASSVSTANTGELFF,TGTGCCAGCAGCGTTTCGACGGCGAACACCGGGGAGCTGTTTTTT
TRBJ2-5,TRBD2,NA,TRBV12-5,CASGLSFTGGQETQYF,TGTGCTAGTGGTTTATCGTTTACGGGGGGCCAAGAGACCCAGTACTTC
TRBJ1-2,TRBD1,NA,TRBV4-1,CASSHRVTGGNYGYTF,TGCGCCAGCAGCCACAGAGTCACAGGGGGAAACTATGGCTACACCTTC
TRBJ1-1,NA,once,TRBV6-6,CASSYRGGTEAFF,TGTGCCAGCAGTTACCGGGGGGGAACTGAAGCTTTCTTT
TRBJ1-1,NA,NA,TRBV30,CAQDYGGTEAFF,TGTGCCCAGGACTACGGGGGGACTGAAGCTTTCTTT
TRBJ1-1,NA,NA,TRBV4-1,CASSQVRGETEAFF,TGCGCCAGCAGCCAAGTAAGGGGGGAGACTGAAGCTTTCTTT
TRBJ1-4,NA,NA,TRBV5-5,CASSTRGDRLNEKLFF,TGTGCCAGCAGCACGCGGGGAGACAGACTTAATGAAAAACTGTTTTTT
TRBJ1-2,TRBD1,once,TRBV9,CASSAPAGTGADGYTF,TGTGCCAGCAGCGCCCCAGCTGGGACAGGGGCTGATGGCTACACCTTC
TRBJ1-5,NA,once,TRBV9,CASSAIDGNQPQHF,TGTGCCAGCAGCGCGATAGACGGAAATCAGCCCCAGCATTTT
TRBJ2-6,NA,NA,TRBV19,CASTSRSGANVLTF,TGTGCCAGTACCTCCAGGTCTGGGGCCAACGTCCTGACTTTC
TRBJ2-6,NA,NA,TRBV6-5,CASGLYSGANVLTF,TGTGCCAGTGGACTCTATTCTGGGGCCAACGTCCTGACTTTC
TRBJ1-4,NA,NA,TRBV6-6,CARGWVQGGEKLFF,TGTGCCAGGGGATGGGTCCAGGGCGGCGAAAAACTGTTTTTT
TRBJ2-2,TRBD2,NA,TRBV5-1,CASSLAGGHGELFF,TGCGCCAGCTCCTTAGCGGGGGGGCACGGGGAGCTGTTTTTT
TRBJ2-5,NA,NA,TRBV11-3,CASSPRDKDETQYF,TGTGCCAGCAGCCCCCGGGACAAGGACGAGACCCAGTACTTC
TRBJ2-5,TRBD1,once,TRBV5-1,CASSLQGSHETQYF,TGCGCCAGCAGCTTACAGGGGTCCCATGAGACCCAGTACTTC
TRBJ1-2,NA,NA,TRBV7-2,CASSPARGWGMMGYTF,TGTGCCAGCAGCCCGGCAAGGGGCTGGGGAATGATGGGCTACACCTTC
TRBJ2-2,TRBD1,NA,TRBV7-3,CASSPFPDRDYGELFF,TGTGCCAGCAGCCCCTTTCCCGACAGGGATTATGGGGAGCTGTTTTTT
TRBJ1-1,TRBD1,NA,TRBV13,CASSPQDRGINTEAFF,TGTGCCAGCAGCCCACAAGACAGGGGGATTAACACTGAAGCTTTCTTT
TRBJ2-7,NA,few,TRBV5-1,CASSLRDEQRSSYEQYF,TGCGCCAGCAGCTTGAGAGATGAACAGAGGAGCTCCTACGAGCAGTACTTC
TRBJ2-7,NA,NA,TRBV29-1,CSVNKGRDYEQYF,TGCAGCGTTAATAAGGGCAGGGACTACGAGCAGTACTTC
TRBJ1-3,NA,NA,TRBV18,CASSPETGPGNTIYF,TGTGCCAGCTCGCCCGAAACAGGGCCCGGAAACACCATATATTTT
TRBJ1-1,TRBD1,NA,TRBV11-2,CASSLGPGTVYEAFF,TGTGCCAGCAGCTTGGGCCCCGGGACAGTTTATGAAGCTTTCTTT
TRBJ1-6,NA,NA,TRBV11-2,CASSLAGDSPLHF,TGTGCCAGCAGCTTGGCAGGGGATTCACCCCTCCACTTT
TRBJ1-6,TRBD1,NA,TRBV4-2,CASSIQTGLSPLHF,TGTGCCAGCAGCATTCAGACAGGGCTCTCACCCCTCCACTTT
TRBJ2-3,NA,NA,TRBV6-1,CASTPRGAPTDTQYF,TGTGCCAGCACCCCTAGGGGGGCCCCCACAGATACGCAGTATTTT
TRBJ1-1,NA,NA,TRBV19,CASSITVAGTEAFF,TGTGCCAGTAGTATAACGGTCGCGGGCACTGAAGCTTTCTTT
TRBJ2-2,NA,few,TRBV4-1,CASSQGSGKLFF,TGCGCCAGCAGCCAAGGGTCGGGTAAGCTGTTTTTT
TRBJ2-1,NA,NA,TRBV5-5,CASSTGPHNEQFF,TGTGCCAGCAGCACGGGACCTCACAATGAGCAGTTCTTC
TRBJ1-1,NA,NA,TRBV10-2,CATSRDSTAEAFF,TGCGCCACGTCGAGGGATTCGACCGCTGAAGCTTTCTTT
TRBJ2-7,TRBD1,few,TRBV5-1,CASRPGTGSYEQYF,TGCGCCAGCAGACCCGGGACAGGGAGCTACGAGCAGTACTTC
TRBJ2-6,NA,NA,TRBV5-1,CASSLGQSGANVLTF,TGCGCCAGCAGCCTAGGTCAGTCTGGGGCCAACGTCCTGACTTTC
TRBJ1-2,NA,NA,TRBV2,CASSVDSRYGYTF,TGTGCCAGCAGCGTGGACAGCCGCTATGGCTACACCTTC
TRBJ2-7,NA,NA,TRBV6-1,CASSLWDEQYF,TGTGCCAGCAGTCTTTGGGACGAGCAGTACTTC
TRBJ2-1,NA,NA,TRBV19,CASSTVIRADREVYNEQFF,TGTGCCAGTAGTACCGTAATAAGGGCAGACAGGGAGGTGTACAATGAGCAGTTCTTC
TRBJ1-4,NA,NA,TRBV4-2,CASGVATNEKLFF,TGTGCCAGCGGGGTTGCAACTAATGAAAAACTGTTTTTT
TRBJ1-2,NA,NA,TRBV11-2,CASSLDKGPRGNYGYTF,TGTGCCAGCAGCTTAGACAAGGGACCTCGCGGTAACTATGGCTACACCTTC
TRBJ1-1,NA,NA,TRBV30,CAFHPSGTEAFF,TGTGCCTTCCATCCCTCGGGCACTGAAGCTTTCTTT
TRBJ1-1,TRBD1,once,TRBV27,CASSLLPPGQVILEAFF,TGTGCCAGCAGTTTATTACCCCCGGGACAGGTCATACTTGAAGCTTTCTTT
TRBJ1-5,NA,NA,TRBV7-2,CASSLLGKGDQPQHF,TGTGCCAGCAGCTTATTAGGGAAGGGGGATCAGCCCCAGCATTTT
TRBJ2-1,NA,few,TRBV7-2,CASSLGRGDSEQFF,TGTGCCAGCAGCTTAGGGCGGGGGGACAGTGAGCAGTTCTTC
TRBJ1-4,NA,once,TRBV29-1,CSAQGSWGIYHEKLFF,TGCAGCGCCCAAGGTAGTTGGGGTATCTATCATGAAAAACTGTTTTTT
TRBJ1-1,NA,few,TRBV12-5,CASGSRGNTEAFF,TGTGCTAGTGGATCCAGGGGGAACACTGAAGCTTTCTTT
TRBJ1-2,NA,NA,TRBV18,CASSLFWGPQAGSDYGYTF,TGTGCCAGCTCACTATTTTGGGGACCACAGGCGGGGTCTGACTATGGCTACACCTTC
TRBJ1-2,NA,NA,TRBV5-1,CASSLKEGVYGYTF,TGCGCCAGCAGCTTGAAGGAAGGGGTGTATGGCTACACCTTC
TRBJ2-2,TRBD2,NA,TRBV7-3,CASSLTRLAGGPGELFF,TGTGCCAGCAGCTTAACTCGACTAGCGGGGGGGCCCGGGGAGCTGTTTTTT
TRBJ1-5,NA,NA,TRBV28,CASSVPGGGNQPQHF,TGTGCCAGCAGTGTTCCGGGGGGCGGGAATCAGCCCCAGCATTTT